Below, 19 T cell receptor beta chains from the same sample are listed, as sequenced in a study of T cell repertoires in cytomegalovirus infection. TCRdb re-derived calls from the reads in MiXCR, one entry per CDR3 protein. The sample carries fewer than 1,000,000 distinct CDR3 sequences, roughly 30% recorded once. Their specific antigens are unknown. The material sequenced was cultured CD8+ T cells from PBMCs, taken from culture after CMV antigen stimulation. These receptors were taken from a human donor in good health (CMV status not recorded). Some clones in this sample may be carry-over from other donors' samples.

This clonotype has more than one count but fewer than ten. The V and J genes are TRBV2 and TRBJ1-2; D is perhaps TRBD1 (5 bases). Trimming left V 1 base short and J 6 bases short, with 6 bases between. Germline loops: CDR1 SNHLY, CDR2 FYNNEI. The CDR3 is 12 amino acids. The CDR3 nucleotides read TGTGCCAGCAGTGAAGGGGGCAATGGCTACACCTTC. As protein: CASSEGGNGYTF.

The table lists this clonotype with many counts. This chain uses TRBV6-2 or TRBV6-3 with TRBJ2-5, with D unresolved. V was trimmed by 10 bases and J by 5 bases, leaving 20 bases between them. The CDR3 consists of 14 residues. From germline, CDR1 is MNHEY and CDR2 SVGEGT. CDR3: CATTSGFKWETQYF. The DNA of the CDR3 is TGTGCCACCACCTCCGGGTTTAAATGGGAGACCCAGTACTTC.

This clonotype has a handful of counts. This sequence joins TRBV15 and TRBJ1-4, with D perhaps TRBD1 (5 bases). V lost 8 bases to trimming and J lost 7 bases, with 20 bases between them. The CDR3 runs to 15 residues. Germline V gives CDR1 LNHNV, CDR2 YYDKDF (reference sequence). The DNA of the CDR3 is TGTGCCACCTGCGAGGAGGGCACCGGGGGTGAAAAACTGTTTTTT. Amino acids: CATCEEGTGGEKLFF.

The J gene is TRBJ2-1, the V gene TRBV20-1; perhaps TRBD1 as D (6 bases). Germline lookup yields CDR1 DFQATT and CDR2 SNEGSKA (reference sequence). The V gene lost 6 bases and the J gene lost 8 bases, with 38 bases spanning the gap. This CDR3 region has 20 residues. CDR3 DNA sequence: TGCAGTGCCATTGGGACGAATCCAGTCGTGGGGGCTTCGGAGTACGATGAGCAGTTCTTC. Translated: CSAIGTNPVVGASEYDEQFF.

The rearrangement uses TRBV6-1 and TRBJ2-1, with D possibly matching TRBD2 (5 bases). Trimming removed 3 bases from V and 8 bases from J, with 14 bases in between. CDR3 length: 14 amino acids. Looked up from germline, CDR1 is MNHNS and CDR2 is SASEGT. CDR3 residues: CASSDGPLGDEQFF. In DNA, the CDR3 is TGTGCCAGCAGTGATGGCCCTCTCGGGGATGAGCAGTTCTTC.

There are many counts of this clonotype. The chain couples TRBV12-3 or TRBV12-4 to TRBJ2-3; D might be TRBD1 (5 bases). V was trimmed by 2 bases and J by 2 bases, leaving 20 bases between them. This CDR3 is 18 amino acids long. The CDR3 spells CASSLKAAGWLVTDTQYF. As DNA, the CDR3 is TGTGCCAGCAGTTTAAAGGCCGCAGGGTGGTTGGTCACAGATACGCAGTATTTT.

This clonotype was recorded at least ten times. V is TRBV7-6 and J is TRBJ2-1; TRBD1 matches at 9 bases. Losses at the gene ends were 4 bases for V and 7 bases for J; bases not matched to a gene: 11. Germline CDR1 and CDR2: SGHVS and FNYEAQ. The CDR3 sequence is 16 residues long. CDR3 nucleotide sequence: TGTGCCAGCAGCTACCGGTCCGGGACAGGGAATAATGAGCAGTTCTTC. Translation: CASSYRSGTGNNEQFF.

Points on this clonotype: A much larger clone sits a single nucleotide away, making a read error possible. The chain couples TRBV5-4 to TRBJ2-7; 9 bases match TRBD1. This CDR3 has 14 residues. V lost 4 bases, J lost 3 bases, and 5 bases stayed unmatched. Germline assignment: CDR1 SGHNT and CDR2 YYREEE (reference sequence). CDR3 loop: CASSPGTGIYEQYF. The CDR3 DNA follows: TGTGCCAGCAGCCCCGGGACAGGGATCTACGAGCAGTACTTC. Full variable domain (rest looked up from reference TRBV5-4 and TRBJ2-7): ETGVTQSPTHLIKTRGQQVTLRCSSQSGHNTVSWYQQALGQGPQFIFQYYREEENGRGNFPPRFSGLQFPNYSSELNVNALELDDSALYLCASSPGTGIYEQYFGPGTRLTVT.

This clonotype was picked up a small number of times. This chain connects TRBV7-2 to TRBJ1-1; D possibly corresponds to TRBD1 (5 bases). Trimming removed 5 bases from V and 4 bases from J, with 17 bases in between. CDR1 is SGHTA, CDR2 FQGNSA, per germline. CDR3 length equals 15 residues. The CDR3 bases are TGTGCCAGCAGCCGTTTCGGAGGGGCAGGCACTGAAGCTTTCTTT. Protein sequence: CASSRFGGAGTEAFF. The variable domain in full, with the rest retrieved from reference TRBV7-2 and TRBJ1-1, is GAGVSQSPSNKVTEKGKDVELRCDPISGHTALYWYRQSLGQGLEFLIYFQGNSAPDKSGLPSDRFSAERTGGSVSTLTIQRTQQEDSAVYLCASSRFGGAGTEAFFGQGTRLTVV.

The chain links TRBV7-6 to TRBJ2-2; D is undetermined. V was cut by 3 bases and J by 5 bases, with 7 bases left in between. The length of the CDR3 is 13 residues. Germline V lookup: CDR1 SGHVS, CDR2 FNYEAQ. CDR3 sequence reads: CASSFGFTGELFF. The CDR3 DNA follows: TGTGCCAGCAGCTTTGGGTTTACCGGGGAGCTGTTTTTT. Looking up the rest from reference TRBV7-6 and TRBJ2-2 gives the full variable domain: GAGVSQSPRYKVTKRGQDVALRCDPISGHVSLYWYRQALGQGPEFLTYFNYEAQQDKSGLPNDRFSAERPEGSISTLTIQRTEQRDSAMYRCASSFGFTGELFFGEGSRLTVL.

This clonotype was seen many times. This chain connects TRBV7-2 to TRBJ2-1; 10 nucleotides match TRBD1. Trimming removed 3 bases from V and 6 bases from J; junction bases left unmatched: 8. This CDR3 is 16 amino acids long. Germline CDR1 SGHTA, CDR2 FQGNSA. The CDR3 DNA sequence: TGTGCCAGCAGCTTGATGACAGGGGGCGTCTCCAATGAGCAGTTCTTC. As protein: CASSLMTGGVSNEQFF.

This chain connects TRBV7-9 to TRBJ1-1, with 7 bases aligning to TRBD1. V was pared by 6 bases and J by 5 bases, with 12 bases of the junction left unmatched. CDR3 length equals 15 residues. Germline assignment: CDR1 SEHNR and CDR2 FQNEAQ (reference sequence). CDR3 sequence (DNA): TGTGCCAGCAGTCCAATTGACAGGGTAGGTACTGAAGCTTTCTTT. It translates to CASSPIDRVGTEAFF.

The gene calls are TRBV20-1 and TRBJ2-7; perhaps TRBD1 as D (6 bases). Germline V lookup: CDR1 DFQATT, CDR2 SNEGSKA (reference sequence). The CDR3 loop spans 13 amino acids. The germline V and J ends were trimmed by 6 bases and 2 bases, with 14 bases remaining between them. The CDR3 region is CSAQVGDTYEQYV. The CDR3 region has the DNA TGCAGTGCCCAGGTCGGGGACACCTACGAGCAGTACGTC.

This clonotype was seen more than once but under ten times. The chain joins TRBV29-1 to TRBJ2-1; 11 bases align to TRBD2. The V gene's germline CDR1 is SQVTM and CDR2 ANQGSEA. The J segment lost 10 bases and the V segment lost 6 bases, leaving 11 bases of the junction unmatched. CDR3 length equals 14 residues. CDR3 sequence (DNA): TGCAGCGTCAAACCGGGACTAGCGGAGGGGGAGCAGTTCTTC. Residues: CSVKPGLAEGEQFF.

With regard to this clonotype: One base away lies a much larger clone, so this may be a sequencing read error. J is TRBJ2-3 and V is TRBV7-6, with 8 bases that match TRBD2. V shed 3 bases, J shed 2 bases, and the junction held 10 bases outside the gene matches. The CDR3 runs to 17 residues. The germline gives CDR1 SGHVS, CDR2 FNYEAQ. CDR3 region: CASSFSNSGANTDTQYF. CDR3 in DNA: TGTGCCAGCAGCTTTTCGAATAGCGGGGCTAACACAGATACGCAGTATTTT.

This clonotype was picked up a small number of times. The rearrangement uses TRBV10-3 and TRBJ2-3; either TRBD1 or TRBD2 may fit D (6 bases each). The CDR3 contains 18 residues. Trimming removed 0 bases at V and 1 base at J, with 17 bases between. Per germline, CDR1 ENHRY and CDR2 SYGVKD. The CDR3 reads CAISESRGIGGRTDTQYF. CDR3 DNA: TGTGCCATCAGTGAGTCGAGAGGGATCGGGGGCCGCACAGATACGCAGTATTTT.

The chain uses TRBV4-1 and TRBJ1-5; perhaps TRBD1 as D (6 bases). The ends were cut back, 6 bases at V and 1 base at J, with 19 bases in the middle. The CDR3 length is 17 residues. Per germline, CDR1 MGHRA and CDR2 YSYEKL. The CDR3 nucleotides read TGCGCCAGCAGTGTATTCGGTGGGACACAAAGCAATCAGCCCCAGCATTTT. Its translation: CASSVFGGTQSNQPQHF.

In this sample, this clonotype turned up a few times. This sequence joins TRBV7-9 and TRBJ2-1; 10 bases fit TRBD1. Losses at the gene ends were 6 bases for V and 8 bases for J; bases not matched to a gene: 7. The CDR3 extends over 14 amino acids. Germline V lookup: CDR1 SEHNR, CDR2 FQNEAQ (reference sequence). The CDR3 DNA reads TGTGCCAGCAGAGGACAGGGGGTGGTTGATGAGCAGTTCTTC. Translating gives CASRGQGVVDEQFF.

The chain couples TRBV7-9 to TRBJ2-1, with TRBD2 matching over 7 bases. CDR1 is SEHNR and CDR2 is FQNEAQ in the germline V gene (reference sequence). V shed 4 bases and J 5 bases; nucleotides not matched to a gene: 5. The CDR3 is 14 residues long. In nucleotides, the CDR3 is TGTGCCAGCAGCTGGGAGGGCCATAACAATGAGCAGTTCTTC. This translates into CASSWEGHNNEQFF.